A selection of T cell receptor beta chains follows, all from one sample in a study of early T cells in non-severe SARS-CoV-2 infection. TCRdb itself ran the 5' RACE reads through MiXCR, one entry per CDR3 protein. The sample includes 30,000 to 40,000 distinct CDR3 sequences, 5.5% to 8% of them seen just once. The sequences come from whole blood, collected at baseline. The receptors come from an adult who was a healthcare worker with PCR-confirmed SARS-CoV-2 infection or an uninfected control (not recorded which). Each CDR3 is given with its conserved first and last residue. A D gene is named only where the DNA matches it firmly. Clone size appears in some rows only: once, few, many, or a class for an expanded clone.

TRBJ1-1 NA TRBV28 NA CASSLPGGQTNTEAFF TGTGCCAGCAGTTTACCCGGTGGGCAGACGAACACTGAAGCTTTCTTT
TRBJ1-2 medium-sized TRBV27 TRBD1 CASSSMPGGEGRQGYTF TGTGCCAGCAGTTCTATGCCAGGGGGAGAGGGTCGACAAGGCTACACCTTC
TRBJ1-2 many TRBV20-1 TRBD1 CSAYRPGTGNGYTF TGCAGTGCTTACCGCCCCGGGACAGGGAATGGCTACACCTTC
TRBJ2-5 few TRBV30 TRBD2 CAWSPTSGSQETQYF TGTGCCTGGAGTCCAACTAGCGGGAGTCAAGAGACCCAGTACTTC
TRBJ2-3 NA TRBV5-6 NA CASSYDFTDTQYF TGTGCCAGCAGCTACGACTTCACAGATACGCAGTATTTT
TRBJ2-6 many TRBV19 NA CASSEVAGANVLTF TGTGCCAGTAGTGAGGTGGCTGGGGCCAACGTCCTGACTTTC
TRBJ2-1 NA TRBV27 NA CASSLQMGIEQFF TGTGCCAGCAGTTTACAAATGGGCATTGAGCAGTTCTTC
TRBJ2-1 few TRBV5-1 NA CASSWQGDEQFF TGCGCCAGCAGCTGGCAGGGCGATGAGCAGTTCTTC
TRBJ2-5 many TRBV10-2 NA CASADANQETQYF TGCGCCAGCGCGGATGCAAATCAAGAGACCCAGTACTTC
TRBJ2-1 many TRBV4-2 NA CASSQDGGSYNEQFF TGTGCCAGCAGCCAAGATGGGGGGTCCTACAATGAGCAGTTCTTC
TRBJ2-3 many TRBV7-2 NA CASSPPPQEDTQYF TGTGCCAGCAGCCCCCCCCCGCAGGAGGATACGCAGTATTTT
TRBJ2-1 few TRBV24-1 NA CATSDWTGVSGNEQFF TGTGCCACCAGTGATTGGACGGGAGTTTCCGGCAATGAGCAGTTCTTC
TRBJ1-1 many TRBV5-1 NA CASSFPGRTEAFF TGCGCCAGCAGCTTCCCGGGACGCACTGAAGCTTTCTTT
TRBJ2-7 many TRBV25-1 NA CASSFSSYEQYF TGTGCCAGCAGCTTTTCGTCCTACGAGCAGTACTTC
TRBJ1-1 many TRBV12-3/TRBV12-4 NA CASSLGLEATEAFF TGTGCCAGCAGTTTAGGCCTTGAGGCAACTGAAGCTTTCTTT
TRBJ2-3 many TRBV7-2 NA CASSDDVTHSTDTQYF TGTGCCAGCAGCGACGACGTAACGCATAGCACAGATACGCAGTATTTT
TRBJ2-7 few TRBV30 NA CAWSVIRGSEQYF TGTGCCTGGAGTGTCATTAGGGGTTCCGAGCAGTACTTC
TRBJ2-7 many TRBV30 NA CAWSATQLVPEQYF TGTGCCTGGAGTGCGACCCAACTAGTACCCGAGCAGTACTTC
TRBJ1-2 many TRBV27 NA CATRPGAGGYTF TGTGCCACCAGGCCGGGGGCGGGAGGCTACACCTTC
TRBJ2-3 few TRBV5-1 NA CASSLGPHHSPTDTQYF TGCGCCAGCAGCCTGGGACCACACCATAGTCCCACAGATACGCAGTATTTT
TRBJ2-1 few TRBV7-6 TRBD2 CASSPPWLAGPRRVYNEQFF TGTGCCAGCAGCCCCCCCTGGCTAGCGGGACCCCGTCGAGTCTACAATGAGCAGTTCTTC
TRBJ1-3 many TRBV4-1 NA CASSQGGTAPYTIYF TGCGCCAGCAGCCAAGGGGGGACTGCTCCTTACACCATATATTTT
TRBJ2-6 NA TRBV6-1 NA CASSEDSSGANVLTF TGTGCCAGCAGTGAAGACAGCTCTGGGGCCAACGTCCTGACTTTC
TRBJ1-5 many TRBV3-1 NA CASSQTDKGQPQHF TGTGCCAGCAGCCAGACAGATAAGGGACAGCCCCAGCATTTT
TRBJ2-3 NA TRBV7-3 NA CASSRGLAPDTQYF TGTGCCAGCAGCCGAGGACTCGCCCCAGATACGCAGTATTTT
TRBJ1-2 NA TRBV30 TRBD1 CAWRPGQGYGYTF TGTGCCTGGAGACCGGGACAGGGGTATGGCTACACCTTC
TRBJ2-3 many TRBV5-1 TRBD2 CASSRELAGGIDTQYF TGCGCCAGCAGCCGGGAACTAGCGGGAGGAATAGATACGCAGTATTTT
TRBJ2-1 many TRBV7-9 NA CASSLGGREFF TGTGCCAGCAGCTTAGGGGGGCGGGAGTTCTTC
TRBJ1-2 few TRBV11-2 NA CASSSLQGSRASNYGYTF TGTGCCAGCAGCTCCCTCCAGGGTAGTCGGGCCTCTAACTATGGCTACACCTTC
TRBJ1-6 many TRBV6-5 NA CASSYYGNRDYSPLHF TGTGCCAGCAGTTATTACGGGAACAGGGACTACTCACCCCTCCACTTT
TRBJ1-2 many TRBV7-9 NA CASSLAQDRHYGYTF TGTGCCAGCAGCTTGGCCCAAGACAGGCACTATGGCTACACCTTC
TRBJ2-1 many TRBV7-9 NA CASSLQLGEEQFF TGTGCCAGCAGCTTACAGCTAGGAGAGGAGCAGTTCTTC